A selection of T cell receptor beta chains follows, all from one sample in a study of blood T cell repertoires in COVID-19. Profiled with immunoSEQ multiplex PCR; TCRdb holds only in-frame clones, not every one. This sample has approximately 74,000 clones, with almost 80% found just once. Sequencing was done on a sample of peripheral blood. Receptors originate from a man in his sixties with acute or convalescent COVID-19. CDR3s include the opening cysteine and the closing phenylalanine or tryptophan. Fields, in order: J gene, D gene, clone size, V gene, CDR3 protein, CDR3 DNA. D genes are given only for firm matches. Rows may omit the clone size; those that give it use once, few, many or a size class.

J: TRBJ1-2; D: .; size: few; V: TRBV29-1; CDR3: CSVRDTSYGYTF; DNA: TGCAGCGTGAGGGACACTAGCTATGGCTACACCTTC
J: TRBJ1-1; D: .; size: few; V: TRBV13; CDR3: CASSLSPDTEAFF; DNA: TGTGCCAGCAGCTTATCCCCCGACACTGAAGCTTTCTTT
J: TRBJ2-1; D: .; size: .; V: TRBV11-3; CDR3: CASSLAGSGSYNEQFF; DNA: TGTGCCAGCAGCTTAGCAGGGTCAGGCTCCTACAATGAGCAGTTCTTC
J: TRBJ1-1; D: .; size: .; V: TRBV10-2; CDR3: CASSELGTGDFF; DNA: TGCGCCAGCAGTGAGCTGGGAACGGGGGATTTCTTT
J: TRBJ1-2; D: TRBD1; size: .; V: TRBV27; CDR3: CASSLLPRGTTGQVIFRYGYTF; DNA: TGTGCCAGCAGTTTGTTACCACGCGGTACCACAGGACAGGTTATCTTTCGGTATGGCTACACCTTC
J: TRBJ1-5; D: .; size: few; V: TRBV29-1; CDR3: CSVEDLEEGQPQHF; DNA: TGCAGCGTTGAAGATCTTGAGGAGGGTCAGCCCCAGCATTTT
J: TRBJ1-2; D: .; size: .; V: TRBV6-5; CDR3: CASSYGGESYGYTF; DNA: TGTGCCAGCAGTTACGGCGGAGAAAGCTATGGCTACACCTTC
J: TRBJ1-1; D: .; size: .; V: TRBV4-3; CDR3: CASSPRGAGNTEAFF; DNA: TGCGCCAGCAGCCCTCGAGGGGCGGGAAACACTGAAGCTTTCTTT
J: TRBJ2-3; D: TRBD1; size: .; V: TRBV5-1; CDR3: CASSANRGPDTQYF; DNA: TGCGCCAGCAGCGCCAACAGGGGTCCAGATACGCAGTATTTT
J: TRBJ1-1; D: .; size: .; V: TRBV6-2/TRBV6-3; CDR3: CASSYMYMNTEAFF; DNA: TGTGCCAGCAGTTACATGTATATGAACACTGAAGCTTTCTTT
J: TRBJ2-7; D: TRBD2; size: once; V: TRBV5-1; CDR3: CASSPQRGGNYEQYF; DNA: TGCGCCAGCAGCCCTCAGCGGGGGGGGAACTACGAGCAGTACTTC
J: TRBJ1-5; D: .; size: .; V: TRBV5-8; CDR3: CASSLDGSNQPQHF; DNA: TGTGCCAGCAGCCTGGACGGTTCCAATCAGCCCCAGCATTTT
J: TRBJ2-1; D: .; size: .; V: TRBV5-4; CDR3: CASSFRDKPYNEQFF; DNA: TGTGCCAGCAGCTTCCGGGACAAACCGTACAATGAGCAGTTCTTC
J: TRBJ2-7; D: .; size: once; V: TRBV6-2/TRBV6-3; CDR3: CASSPDSAAAQYF; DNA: TGTGCCAGCAGCCCCGACTCCGCTGCCGCGCAGTACTTC
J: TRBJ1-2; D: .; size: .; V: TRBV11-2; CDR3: CASSLGEGYTF; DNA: TGTGCCAGCAGCTTGGGCGAAGGCTACACCTTC
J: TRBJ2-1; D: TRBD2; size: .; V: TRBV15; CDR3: CATSRREGEQFF; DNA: TGTGCCACCAGCAGACGGGAGGGTGAGCAGTTCTTC
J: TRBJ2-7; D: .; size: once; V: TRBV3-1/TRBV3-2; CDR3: CASSRQTNYEQYF; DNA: TGTGCCAGCAGCCGACAGACGAACTACGAGCAGTACTTC
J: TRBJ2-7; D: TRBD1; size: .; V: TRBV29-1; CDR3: CSVEGSDRDAYEQYF; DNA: TGCAGCGTTGAAGGTTCGGACAGGGACGCCTACGAGCAGTACTTC
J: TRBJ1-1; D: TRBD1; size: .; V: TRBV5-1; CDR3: CASSRQTGGPMNTEAFF; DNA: TGCGCCAGCAGTCGACAGACAGGGGGCCCCATGAACACTGAAGCTTTCTTT
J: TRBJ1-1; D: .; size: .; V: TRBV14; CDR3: CASSLLLAGTEAFF; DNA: TGTGCCAGCAGCTTATTGCTCGCGGGCACTGAAGCTTTCTTT
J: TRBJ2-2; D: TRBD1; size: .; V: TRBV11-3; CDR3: CASSPTGRPNTGELFF; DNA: TGTGCCAGCAGCCCGACAGGGCGGCCGAACACCGGGGAGCTGTTTTTT
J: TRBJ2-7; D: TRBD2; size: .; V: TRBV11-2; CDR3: CASSLYAGGQYEQYF; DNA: TGTGCCAGCAGCTTATATGCGGGGGGGCAGTACGAGCAGTACTTC
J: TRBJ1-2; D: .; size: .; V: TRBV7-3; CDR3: CASSTSGTEVYGYTF; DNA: TGTGCCAGCAGCACCTCCGGGACTGAGGTCTATGGCTACACCTTC
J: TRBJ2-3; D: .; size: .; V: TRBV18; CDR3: CASSPRVQGDTQYF; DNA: TGTGCCAGCTCACCACGGGTACAGGGAGATACGCAGTATTTT
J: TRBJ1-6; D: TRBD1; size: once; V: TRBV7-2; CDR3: CASSITGTGASPLHF; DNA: TGTGCCAGCAGCATAACCGGGACAGGGGCTTCACCCCTCCACTTT
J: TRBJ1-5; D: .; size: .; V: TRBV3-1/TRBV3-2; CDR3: CASSPSPSSMRQPQHF; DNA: TGTGCCAGCAGCCCAAGCCCGTCCTCAATGCGGCAGCCCCAGCATTTT
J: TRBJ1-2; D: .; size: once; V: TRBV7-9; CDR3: CASSFATGYGYTF; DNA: TGTGCCAGCAGCTTCGCTACGGGCTATGGCTACACCTTC
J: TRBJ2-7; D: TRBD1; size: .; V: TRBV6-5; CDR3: CASRGDRGVYEQYF; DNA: TGTGCCAGCAGAGGGGACAGGGGGGTCTACGAGCAGTACTTC
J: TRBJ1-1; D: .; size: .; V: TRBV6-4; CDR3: CASTQEVGTEAFF; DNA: TGTGCCAGCACACAAGAGGTTGGTACTGAAGCTTTCTTT
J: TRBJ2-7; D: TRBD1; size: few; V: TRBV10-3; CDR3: CAIRTGGSYEQYF; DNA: TGTGCCATCAGGACAGGGGGTTCCTACGAGCAGTACTTC
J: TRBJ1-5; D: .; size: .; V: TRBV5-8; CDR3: CASSGYSNQPQHF; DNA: TGTGCCAGCTCCGGTTATAGCAATCAGCCCCAGCATTTT
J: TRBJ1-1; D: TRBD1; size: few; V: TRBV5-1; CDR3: CASSTEGQGTEAFF; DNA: TGCGCCAGCAGTACCGAAGGACAGGGCACTGAAGCTTTCTTT
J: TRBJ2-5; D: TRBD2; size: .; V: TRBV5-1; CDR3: CASSPGGTQETQYF; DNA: TGCGCCAGCAGCCCCGGGGGGACTCAAGAGACCCAGTACTTC
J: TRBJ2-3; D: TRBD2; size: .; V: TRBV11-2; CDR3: CASSSRRGGTDTQYF; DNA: TGTGCCAGCAGCTCCAGACGGGGAGGGACAGATACGCAGTATTTT
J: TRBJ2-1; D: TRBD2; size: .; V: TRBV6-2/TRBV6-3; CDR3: CASSDPGLAVNEQFF; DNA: TGTGCCAGCAGTGATCCGGGACTAGCGGTAAATGAGCAGTTCTTC
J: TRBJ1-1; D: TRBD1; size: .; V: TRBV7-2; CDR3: CASSTQPGQALRAFF; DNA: TGTGCCAGCAGCACACAACCGGGACAGGCATTGAGAGCTTTCTTT
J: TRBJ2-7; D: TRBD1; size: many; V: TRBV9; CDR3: CASSGTGHEQYF; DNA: TGTGCCAGCAGCGGGACAGGCCACGAGCAGTACTTC